The entry that follows covers one TCR beta chain sequence. Its antigen is unidentified. A multiplex PCR was run with 60 Vbeta primers and 13 Jbeta primers. This table comes from immunoSEQ multiplex PCR, and its TCRdb copy is limited to in-frame clones, with some not included. Of about 180,000 clones listed, 70% to 80% are singletons. These data are taken from a study of cytomegalovirus exposure and HLA in healthy donors. This CDR3 has 14 residues. Germline CDR1 is SGHTA and CDR2 is FQGTGA. Trimming took off 5 bases at V and 2 bases at J, with 13 bases between the two ends. Study-wide results and caveats: High specificity and sensitivity for cytomegalovirus status were reported for the classifier.

This receptor was taken from a woman between 40 and 50 years old in good health and CMV-seronegative. Material: PBMCs. The V gene is TRBV7-3, the J gene TRBJ2-7; D is uncertain. Here the CDR3 DNA reads TGTGCCAGCAGCCCGACGGGTTCCCCCTACGAGCAGTACTTC. The encoded protein is CASSPTGSPYEQYF.